This T cell receptor beta chain appears in the sequencing data of a study of neurological immune-mediated disorders. General observations from the study: Patients with HTLV-1-associated myelopathy showed the most TCR clonal expansion. Those with multiple sclerosis showed the least, falling below healthy controls.

This clonotype was observed at least ten times. The antigen is unknown. Trimming took 1 base from V and 6 from J, leaving 15 bases between them. Per the germline V gene, CDR1 is KGHDR and CDR2 is SFDVKD. There are 16 residues in the CDR3. cDNA was made by 5'RACE with 10-nucleotide random UMIs. From 15-18 subjects, each sequencing run yielded over 170 million TCR-beta sequences. TCRdb independently ran MiXCR on the 5' RACE reads; one entry per CDR3 protein. The table lists fewer than 80,000 distinct CDR3 sequences, 4% to 6% of them singletons. The rearrangement uses TRBV24-1 and TRBJ2-1; D perhaps matches TRBD1 (5 bases). The sequencing sample was made of PBMCs. The sequence came from a woman between 45 and 65 years old with multiple sclerosis. This chain's CDR3 is CATSDFRATLRNEQFF. In nucleotides, the CDR3 is TGTGCCACCAGTGATTTCAGGGCAACCCTTCGCAATGAGCAGTTCTTC.